The rows below give T cell receptor beta chains drawn from one sample of a study of T cell responses to AZD1222 COVID-19 vaccine. Profiled with immunoSEQ multiplex PCR; TCRdb holds only in-frame clones, not every one. The sample yields around 160,000 clones, roughly nine tenths seen once. The source was peripheral blood, collected 28 days after the second AZD1222 dose. Every receptor here comes from an adult who received the AZD1222 COVID-19 vaccine. The CDR3 runs from the conserved cysteine through the conserved F or W. The D gene is left open where the match is weak. Not all rows give a size; the values are once, few, many and, for expanded clones, a class.

v_gene,d_gene,j_gene,abundance,CDR3aa,CDR3nt
TRBV13,TRBD1,TRBJ1-2,NA,CASSLDRGAHGYTF,TGTGCCAGCAGCTTAGACAGGGGAGCCCATGGCTACACCTTC
TRBV21-1,NA,TRBJ2-5,NA,CASSKSGRNDVETQYF,TGTGCCAGCAGCAAAAGCGGGAGGAATGATGTGGAGACCCAGTACTTC
TRBV4-1,NA,TRBJ2-7,once,CASSQGSIRTYEQYF,TGCGCCAGCAGCCAAGGGAGCATCAGGACCTACGAGCAGTACTTC
TRBV6-2/TRBV6-3,NA,TRBJ1-4,NA,CASSYIGEKLFF,TGTGCCAGCAGTTACATCGGTGAAAAACTGTTTTTT
TRBV11-2,NA,TRBJ1-2,NA,CASSLGVGSANYGYTF,TGTGCCAGCAGCTTAGGAGTGGGTTCCGCTAACTATGGCTACACCTTC
TRBV6-5,TRBD1,TRBJ2-7,NA,CASSSGQGYEQYF,TGTGCCAGCAGTTCGGGACAGGGTTACGAGCAGTACTTC
TRBV3-1/TRBV3-2,NA,TRBJ2-5,NA,CASSPPSQETQYF,TGTGCCAGCAGCCCCCCGTCTCAAGAGACCCAGTACTTC
TRBV2,NA,TRBJ2-3,NA,CASRAGRTTDTQYF,TGTGCCAGTAGGGCGGGACGGACCACAGATACGCAGTATTTT
TRBV5-1,TRBD1,TRBJ2-3,NA,CASSQDRFTDTQYF,TGCGCCAGCAGCCAGGACAGGTTCACAGATACGCAGTATTTT
TRBV19,NA,TRBJ2-7,NA,CASSPGSLGGYEQYF,TGTGCCAGTAGTCCGGGCTCCTTGGGGGGCTACGAGCAGTACTTC
TRBV5-1,TRBD2,TRBJ2-2,NA,CASRPGLAGGPSGTGELFF,TGCGCCAGCAGGCCGGGACTAGCGGGAGGGCCATCGGGCACCGGGGAGCTGTTTTTT
TRBV7-6,NA,TRBJ1-2,NA,CASSLRPGGSDGYTF,TGTGCCAGCAGCTTAAGGCCCGGGGGATCCGATGGCTACACCTTC
TRBV27,NA,TRBJ1-5,few,CASSTAWNGGNQPQHF,TGTGCCAGCAGTACTGCATGGAACGGTGGCAATCAGCCCCAGCATTTT
TRBV19,NA,TRBJ1-5,NA,CASSLEPQHF,TGTGCCAGTAGTTTGGAGCCCCAGCATTTT
TRBV6-6,TRBD1,TRBJ1-2,NA,CASSYGDSYGYTF,TGTGCCAGCAGTTACGGGGACAGCTATGGCTACACCTTC
TRBV2,TRBD1,TRBJ1-2,NA,CASGQGVYGYTF,TGTGCCAGCGGACAGGGCGTCTATGGCTACACCTTC
TRBV28,TRBD1,TRBJ2-7,NA,CASSLRQGAAHYEQYF,TGTGCCAGCAGTCTCAGACAGGGGGCAGCCCACTACGAGCAGTACTTC
TRBV4-1,TRBD2,TRBJ2-1,NA,CASSHPPSGRAGNEQFF,TGCGCCAGCAGCCATCCTCCTAGCGGGAGGGCAGGGAATGAGCAGTTCTTC
TRBV10-1,NA,TRBJ2-1,NA,CASSEQQAYNEQFF,TGCGCCAGCAGTGAACAACAGGCGTACAATGAGCAGTTCTTC
TRBV4-1,NA,TRBJ1-2,NA,CPPRRPDVNYGYTF,TGCCCCCCCCGCCGGCCGGACGTCAACTATGGCTACACCTTC
TRBV11-2,NA,TRBJ2-2,NA,CASSTHPEAGRFSGELFF,TGTGCCAGCAGCACGCACCCCGAGGCAGGGAGGTTTTCCGGGGAGCTGTTTTTT
TRBV4-1,NA,TRBJ2-1,NA,CASSQERRGGNNEQFF,TGCGCCAGCAGCCAAGAACGCAGGGGTGGGAACAATGAGCAGTTCTTC
TRBV5-1,TRBD1,TRBJ2-1,once,CASSLEGQTYNEQFF,TGCGCCAGCAGCTTGGAGGGACAGACATACAATGAGCAGTTCTTC